The TCR beta chain under discussion was sequenced for a study of cytomegalovirus exposure and HLA in healthy donors. The PCR had 60 Vbeta and 13 Jbeta primers. Method: immunoSEQ multiplex PCR; TCRdb's copy keeps in-frame clones and lacks some. The table includes about 180,000 clones, about 72% detected once. The TCR sequence derives from a human donor in good health. Sequencing used PBMCs.

CDR3 region: CASSPLQGKRDYGYTF. CDR3 in DNA: TGTGCCAGCAGCCCTTTACAGGGCAAGAGGGACTATGGCTACACCTTC. V gene TRBV11-2 combines with J gene TRBJ1-2, with D possibly matching TRBD1 (6 bases). The CDR3 is made up of 16 amino acids. Trimming stripped 5 bases from V and 3 bases from J, with 19 bases between. The germline CDR1 and CDR2 sequences are SGHAT and FQNNGV.